The 14 T cell receptor beta chains reported below all come from one sample, sequenced in a study of technical replicates of blood from several donors. Sequenced by immunoSEQ multiplex PCR; TCRdb stores in-frame clones only, minus some. The sample comprises over 65,000 clones, 95% to 97% of which are singletons, and approximately 0.2% rests with the top ten. Sequencing used T cells isolated from PBMCs. These TCRs come from a human donor in good health.

J is TRBJ1-2 and V is TRBV25-1; 7 nucleotides match TRBD1. This CDR3 contains 14 residues. Germline V lookup: CDR1 MGHDK, CDR2 SYGVNS. V lost 4 bases and J lost 2; bases outside the gene matches: 4. The CDR3 DNA reads TGTGCCAGCAGTGGACAGGGTACCAACTATGGCTACACCTTC. Amino acid sequence: CASSGQGTNYGYTF.

The chain has TRBV27 and TRBJ2-3; TRBD2 is a possible D gene (6 bases). CDR1 and CDR2 from the germline V gene are MNHEY and SMNVEV (reference sequence). This CDR3 comprises 14 residues. V was clipped by 11 bases and J by 6 bases, with 21 bases between them. CDR3 sequence (DNA): TGTGCCTCCTGCTGGCGGGACCAACGGGATACGCAGTATTTT. It specifies CASCWRDQRDTQYF.

The chain combines TRBV6-4 with TRBJ1-1; 8 nucleotides line up with TRBD1. V gave up 2 bases and J gave up 8 bases; unmatched junction bases: 4. Germline V lookup: CDR1 MRHNA, CDR2 SNTAGT. The CDR3 is made up of 13 amino acids. DNA of the CDR3: TGTGCCAGCAGTGACCGGACAGGGCGGGAAGCTTTCTTT. This codes for CASSDRTGREAFF.

The chain is built from TRBV5-4 and TRBJ2-7; D is unresolved. CDR1 SGHNT and CDR2 YYREEE come from the germline V gene (reference sequence). The CDR3 runs 12 residues. V gave up 0 bases and J gave up 4 bases, with 5 bases separating them. CDR3 coding DNA: TGTGCCAGCAGCTTGGAATCTTACGAGCAGTACTTC. Translated, it gives CASSLESYEQYF. Full variable domain (rest looked up from reference TRBV5-4 and TRBJ2-7): ETGVTQSPTHLIKTRGQQVTLRCSSQSGHNTVSWYQQALGQGPQFIFQYYREEENGRGNFPPRFSGLQFPNYSSELNVNALELDDSALYLCASSLESYEQYFGPGTRLTVT.

J is TRBJ1-4 and V is TRBV30; no clear D. The germline V gene encodes CDR1 GTSNPN and CDR2 SVGIG (reference sequence). This CDR3 is built from 14 residues. With 0 bases removed from V and 7 bases from J, the gap between germline ends came to 12 bases. Written as DNA, the CDR3 is TGTGCCTGGAGTGTACGAGGATTTGGTGAAAAACTGTTTTTT. It is translated as CAWSVRGFGEKLFF.

The CDR3 DNA follows: TGCAGTGCAGCGGCCTCCTACGAGCAGTACTTC. Encoded protein: CSAAASYEQYF. The chain recombines TRBV20-1 with TRBJ2-7; TRBD2 might be the D (5 bases). This CDR3 spans 11 amino acids. Germline V gives CDR1 DFQATT, CDR2 SNEGSKA (reference sequence). Trimming stripped 6 bases from V and 0 bases from J, with 6 bases between.

This chain joins TRBV11-2 and TRBJ2-3; a possible D gene is TRBD2 (5 bases). Trimming left V 5 bases short and J 1 base short, with 10 bases between. CDR1 is SGHAT and CDR2 is FQNNGV in the germline V gene. The CDR3 is made up of 14 amino acids. The CDR3: CASSPLEGTDTQYF. The CDR3 nucleotides read TGTGCCAGCAGCCCACTAGAAGGCACAGATACGCAGTATTTT.

CDR3: CASSPHPGVVRRPQHF. CDR3 nucleotides: TGTGCCAGCAGCCCCCACCCCGGGGTGGTCAGGCGGCCCCAGCATTTT. The V call is TRBV21-1, the J call TRBJ1-5. TRBV21-1 is a pseudogene. The CDR3 is 16 residues long.

The rearrangement joins TRBV7-6 to TRBJ1-4, with 7 bases identical to TRBD1. The germline V gene encodes CDR1 SGHVS and CDR2 FNYEAQ. V lost 4 bases, J lost 5 bases, and 7 bases stayed unmatched. The length of the CDR3 is 15 residues. The CDR3 DNA reads TGTGCCAGCAGCTCGACAGGGAGCCCGAATGAAAAACTGTTTTTT. It translates to CASSSTGSPNEKLFF.

The chain uses TRBV9 and TRBJ2-4; 14 bases map to TRBD2. The CDR3 has 14 amino acids. Germline CDR1 SGDLS, CDR2 YYNGEE. The V segment lost 3 bases and the J segment 11 bases; nucleotides outside the gene matches: 4. The CDR3 loop reads CASSGGLAGVVQYF. CDR3 in DNA: TGTGCCAGCAGCGGGGGACTAGCGGGAGTAGTTCAGTACTTC.

V usage is TRBV18 and J usage is TRBJ1-1; tentatively, D is TRBD1 (6 bases). Trimming shortened V by 2 bases and J by 2 bases, and 15 bases separated the two germline ends. The germline gives CDR1 KGHSH, CDR2 LQKENI. CDR3 length: 16 residues. The CDR3 nucleotides are TGTGCCAGCTCACCATCTAGAGGACAGATCAACACTGAAGCTTTCTTT. It translates to CASSPSRGQINTEAFF.

CDR3 residues: CASGGLGASYEQYF. The DNA of the CDR3 is TGTGCCAGCGGGGGACTCGGGGCCTCCTACGAGCAGTACTTC. The chain carries TRBV2 and TRBJ2-7; the D gene is possibly TRBD2 (6 bases). Trimming cost V 8 bases and J 0 bases, with 14 bases left between them. The CDR3 is made up of 14 amino acids. Per germline, CDR1 SNHLY and CDR2 FYNNEI. The variable domain in full, with the rest retrieved from reference TRBV2 and TRBJ2-7, is EPEVTQTPSHQVTQMGQEVILRCVPISNHLYFYWYRQILGQKVEFLVSFYNNEISEKSEIFDDQFSVERPDGSNFTLKIRSTKLEDSAMYFCASGGLGASYEQYFGPGTRLTVT.

This sequence joins TRBV9 and TRBJ2-1; 9 bases line up with TRBD1. Trimming took 1 base from V and 9 from J; bases not matched to a gene: 5. Per germline, CDR1 SGDLS and CDR2 YYNGEE. The CDR3 runs 14 residues. In DNA, the CDR3 is TGTGCCAGCAGCGTATCAGGGACAGGGAGTGAGCAGTTCTTC. As protein: CASSVSGTGSEQFF.

The CDR3 is CASSVVSYNEQFF. DNA of the CDR3: TGTGCCAGCAGCGTAGTATCCTACAATGAGCAGTTCTTC. J is TRBJ2-1 and V is TRBV9; D gene ambiguous. The CDR3 contains 13 residues. The germline gives CDR1 SGDLS, CDR2 YYNGEE. V was pared by 0 bases and J by 1 base, with 2 bases between.